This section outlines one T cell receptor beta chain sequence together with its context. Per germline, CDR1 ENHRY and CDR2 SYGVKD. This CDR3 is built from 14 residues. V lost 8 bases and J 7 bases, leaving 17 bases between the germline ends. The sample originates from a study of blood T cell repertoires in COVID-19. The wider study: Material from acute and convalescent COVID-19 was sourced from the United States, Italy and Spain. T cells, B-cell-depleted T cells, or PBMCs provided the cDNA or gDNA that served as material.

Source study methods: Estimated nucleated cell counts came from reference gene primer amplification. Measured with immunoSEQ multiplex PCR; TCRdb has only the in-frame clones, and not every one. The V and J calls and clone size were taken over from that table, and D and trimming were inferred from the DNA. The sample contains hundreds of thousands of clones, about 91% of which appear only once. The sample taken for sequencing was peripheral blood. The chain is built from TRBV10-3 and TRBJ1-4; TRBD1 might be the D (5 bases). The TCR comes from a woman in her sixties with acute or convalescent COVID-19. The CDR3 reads CAIGPSGGGEKLFF. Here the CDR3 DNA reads TGTGCCATCGGGCCCTCGGGGGGTGGTGAAAAACTGTTTTTT.